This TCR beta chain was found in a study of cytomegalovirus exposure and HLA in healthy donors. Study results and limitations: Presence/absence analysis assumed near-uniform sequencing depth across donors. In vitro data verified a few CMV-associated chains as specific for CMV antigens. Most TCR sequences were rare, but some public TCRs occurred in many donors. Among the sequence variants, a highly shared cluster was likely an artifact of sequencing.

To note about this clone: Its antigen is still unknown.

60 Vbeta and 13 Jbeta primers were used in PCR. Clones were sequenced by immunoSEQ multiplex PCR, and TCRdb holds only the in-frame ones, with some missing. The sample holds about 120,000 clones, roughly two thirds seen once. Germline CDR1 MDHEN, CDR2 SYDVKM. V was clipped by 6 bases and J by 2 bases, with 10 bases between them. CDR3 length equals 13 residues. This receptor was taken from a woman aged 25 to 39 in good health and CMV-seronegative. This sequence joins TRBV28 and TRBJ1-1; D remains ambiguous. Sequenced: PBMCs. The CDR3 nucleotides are TGTGCCAGCAGGGTCCGGGGAAACACTGAAGCTTTCTTT. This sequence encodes CASRVRGNTEAFF.